Listed here are 9 T cell receptor beta chains from one sample, sequenced in a study of blood T cell repertoires in COVID-19. The table came from immunoSEQ multiplex PCR; TCRdb's copy has only in-frame clones and leaves some out. The table has about 430,000 clones, approximately 91% seen once. The specimen was PBMCs or T cells enriched from blood (not recorded which). These receptors came from a young woman who had been exposed to COVID-19.

The chain links TRBV18 to TRBJ1-3; D uncertain. Trimming shortened V by 3 bases and J by 0 bases, and 12 bases separated the two germline ends. Germline CDR1 KGHSH, CDR2 LQKENI. The CDR3 loop spans 16 amino acids. Written as DNA, the CDR3 is TGTGCCAGCTCACCGGTCCCGATGAGCTCTGGAAACACCATATATTTT. Amino acids: CASSPVPMSSGNTIYF.

As concerns this clone: The same CDR3 arises from other DNA sequences in this sample as well. This rearrangement joins TRBV11-2 to TRBJ2-7, with 7 bases lining up with TRBD1. V shed 6 bases, J shed 0 bases, and the junction held 2 bases outside the gene matches. The CDR3 covers 13 residues. Germline V lookup: CDR1 SGHAT, CDR2 FQNNGV. CDR3 loop: CASSRDSSYEQYF. The CDR3, as DNA: TGTGCCAGCAGTCGGGACAGCTCCTACGAGCAGTACTTC.

To note about this clone: Other DNA variants within this sample encode the same CDR3. The chain combines TRBV28 with TRBJ2-7, with D unresolved. The V and J ends lost 3 bases and 4 bases respectively, with 4 bases between them. The V gene's germline CDR1 is MDHEN and CDR2 SYDVKM. The CDR3 totals 11 residues. Here the CDR3 DNA reads TGTGCCAGCAGTTTTTCGTACGAGCAGTACTTC. This gives the protein CASSFSYEQYF.

CDR3 protein: CASSPSGSTDTQYF. The CDR3 bases are TGCGCCAGCAGCCCTAGCGGAAGCACAGATACGCAGTATTTT. This rearrangement joins TRBV5-1 to TRBJ2-3; 7 bases fit TRBD2. The CDR3 length is 14 residues. V trimming: 4 bases; J trimming: 0 bases; junction bases outside the gene matches: 2. The germline V gene has CDR1 SGHRS and CDR2 YFSETQ.

This clone is a singleton in its sample. The gene calls are TRBV3-1 (or the pseudogene TRBV3-2) and TRBJ1-3; D not resolved. This CDR3 is 14 amino acids long. V lost 4 bases and J 4 bases, leaving 11 bases between the germline ends. Germline CDR1 reads LGHDT; CDR2 reads YNNKEL (reference sequence). This CDR3 reads CASSRMIQGNTIYF. The CDR3 DNA follows: TGTGCCAGCAGCCGGATGATACAGGGAAACACCATATATTTT.

This sequence joins TRBV2 and TRBJ2-7; 7 nucleotides line up with TRBD2. CDR1 and CDR2 from the germline V gene are SNHLY and FYNNEI. CDR3 size: 14 residues. V was pared by 1 base and J by 4 bases, with 4 bases of the junction left unmatched. CDR3 nucleotides: TGTGCCAGCAGTGAAGGCGGGAGTACTTACGAGCAGTACTTC. Its protein product is CASSEGGSTYEQYF.

The J gene is TRBJ2-4, the V gene TRBV7-9; 10 bases are a match to TRBD2. The CDR3 length is 13 residues. Germline assignment: CDR1 SEHNR and CDR2 FQNEAQ (reference sequence). Trimming at V came to 5 bases and at J to 12 bases, leaving 7 bases not matched to a gene. The DNA for the CDR3 is TGTGCCAGCAGCCCTCTAGCGGGAGACACTCAGTACTTC. Its protein is CASSPLAGDTQYF.

This clone was seen a single time. This chain links TRBV14 with TRBJ2-7; D is unresolved. The CDR3 is 16 amino acids. CDR1 is SGHDN and CDR2 is FVKESK in the germline V gene. V was cut by 0 bases and J by 4 bases, with 16 bases left in between. Written as DNA, the CDR3 is TGTGCCAGCAGCCAAGAATTATCGAGGTTCCCGTACGAGCAGTACTTC. Protein sequence: CASSQELSRFPYEQYF.

The chain recombines TRBV11-2 with TRBJ2-5, with 12 positions matching TRBD2. V lost 4 bases, J lost 5 bases, and 5 bases stayed unmatched. CDR3 size: 15 residues. Germline CDR1 reads SGHAT; CDR2 reads FQNNGV. The CDR3 is CASSSSGGALETQYF. The CDR3 DNA follows: TGTGCCAGCAGCTCTAGCGGGGGGGCTTTGGAGACCCAGTACTTC.